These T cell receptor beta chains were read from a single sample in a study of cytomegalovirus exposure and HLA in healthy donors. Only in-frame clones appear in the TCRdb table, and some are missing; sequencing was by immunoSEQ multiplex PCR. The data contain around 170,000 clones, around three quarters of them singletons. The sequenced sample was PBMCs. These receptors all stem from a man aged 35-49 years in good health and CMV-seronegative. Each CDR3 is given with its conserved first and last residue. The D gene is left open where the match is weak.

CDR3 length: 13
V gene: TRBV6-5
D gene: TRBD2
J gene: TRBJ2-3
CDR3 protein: CASTLAGTDTQYF

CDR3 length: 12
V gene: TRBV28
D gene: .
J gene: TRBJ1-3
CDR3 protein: CASRSEGNTIYF

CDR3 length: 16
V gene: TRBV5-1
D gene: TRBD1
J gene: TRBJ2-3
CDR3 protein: CASSLVAGGYTDTQYF

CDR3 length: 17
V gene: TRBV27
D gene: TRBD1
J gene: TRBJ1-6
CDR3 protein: CASSLGTGGLYNSPLHF

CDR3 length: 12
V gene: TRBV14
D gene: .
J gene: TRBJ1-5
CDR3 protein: CASSQDSRPQHF

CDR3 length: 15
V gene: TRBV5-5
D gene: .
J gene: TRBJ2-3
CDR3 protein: CASSLVGGGTDTQYF

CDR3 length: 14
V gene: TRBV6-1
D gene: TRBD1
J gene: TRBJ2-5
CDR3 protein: CASSVGQGGETQYF

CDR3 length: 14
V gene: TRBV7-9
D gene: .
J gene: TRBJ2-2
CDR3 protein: CASTRELSPGELFF

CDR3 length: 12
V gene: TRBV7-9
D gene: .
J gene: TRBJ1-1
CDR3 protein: CSSSLADSEAFF

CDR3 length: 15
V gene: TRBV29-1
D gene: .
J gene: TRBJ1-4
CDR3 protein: CSVLKRQDPGEKLFF

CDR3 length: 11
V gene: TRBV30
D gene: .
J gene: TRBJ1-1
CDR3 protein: CAWSSGAEAFF

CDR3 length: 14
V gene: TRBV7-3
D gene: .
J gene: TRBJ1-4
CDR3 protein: CASSSRVPNEKLFF

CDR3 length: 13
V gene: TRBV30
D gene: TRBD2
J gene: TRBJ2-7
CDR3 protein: CAAMRGASYEQYF

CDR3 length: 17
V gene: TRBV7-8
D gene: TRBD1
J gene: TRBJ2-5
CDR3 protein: CASSSRLTDRVGETQYF

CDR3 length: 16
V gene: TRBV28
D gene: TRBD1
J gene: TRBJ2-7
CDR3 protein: CASSNLQGAKRTEQYF

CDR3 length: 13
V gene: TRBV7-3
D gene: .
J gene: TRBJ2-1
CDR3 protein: CASSSQPGLEQFF

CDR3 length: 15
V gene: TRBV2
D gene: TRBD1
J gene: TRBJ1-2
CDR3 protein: CASSVSLSRGEGYTF

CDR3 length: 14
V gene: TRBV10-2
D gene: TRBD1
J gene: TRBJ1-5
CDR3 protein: CASSGQGANQPQHF

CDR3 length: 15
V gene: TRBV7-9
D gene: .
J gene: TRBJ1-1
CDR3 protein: CAGSLVTTMNTEAFF

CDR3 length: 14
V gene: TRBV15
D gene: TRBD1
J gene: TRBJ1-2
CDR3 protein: CATSRVQGGEGYTF

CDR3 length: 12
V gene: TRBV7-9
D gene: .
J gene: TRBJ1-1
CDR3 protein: CSSSLVQEGAFF

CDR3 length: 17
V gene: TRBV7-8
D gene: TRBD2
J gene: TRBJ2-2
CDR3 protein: CASSLPGMGGSPGELFF

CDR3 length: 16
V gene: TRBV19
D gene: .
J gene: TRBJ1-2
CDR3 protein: CASNPGRGLANYGYTF

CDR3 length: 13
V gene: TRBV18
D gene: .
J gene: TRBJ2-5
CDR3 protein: CASSPTQQETQYF

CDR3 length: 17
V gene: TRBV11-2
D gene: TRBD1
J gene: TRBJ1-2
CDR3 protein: CASSYTAGTGLGYGYTF

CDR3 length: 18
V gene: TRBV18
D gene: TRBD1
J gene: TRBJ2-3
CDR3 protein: CASSPLRPYTGDTDTQYF

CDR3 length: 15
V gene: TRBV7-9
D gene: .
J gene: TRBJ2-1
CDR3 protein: CASTLGAGSYNEQFF

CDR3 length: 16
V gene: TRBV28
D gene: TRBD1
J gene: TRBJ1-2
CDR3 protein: CASSPSQGAPYYGYTF

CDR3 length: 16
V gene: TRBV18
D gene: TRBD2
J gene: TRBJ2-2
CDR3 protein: CASSPRTSGVDGELFF

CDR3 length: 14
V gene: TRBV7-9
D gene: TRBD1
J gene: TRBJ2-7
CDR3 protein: CASSLRDRLGEQYF

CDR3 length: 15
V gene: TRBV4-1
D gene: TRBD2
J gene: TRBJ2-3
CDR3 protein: CASSQVAGGEDTQYF

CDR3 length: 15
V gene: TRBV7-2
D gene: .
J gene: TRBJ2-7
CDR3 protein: CASSLIESDSYEQYF

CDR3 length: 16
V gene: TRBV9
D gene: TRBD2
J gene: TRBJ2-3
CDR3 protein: CASSPRTSGTPYTQYF

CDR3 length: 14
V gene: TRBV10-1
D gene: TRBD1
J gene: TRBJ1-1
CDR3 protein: CASSGGQGGTEAFF

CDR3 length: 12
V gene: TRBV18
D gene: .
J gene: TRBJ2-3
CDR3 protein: CASSTEAYTQYF

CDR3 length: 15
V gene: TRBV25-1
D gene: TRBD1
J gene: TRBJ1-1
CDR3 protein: CASSEHRQGAAEAFF

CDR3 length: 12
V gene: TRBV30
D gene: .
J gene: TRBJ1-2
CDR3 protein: CAFTQVNYGYTF

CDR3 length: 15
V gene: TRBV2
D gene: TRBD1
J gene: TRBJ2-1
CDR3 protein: CASGPGTGINNEQFF

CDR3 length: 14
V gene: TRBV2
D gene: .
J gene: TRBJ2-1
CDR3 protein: CASSVLGADNEQFF

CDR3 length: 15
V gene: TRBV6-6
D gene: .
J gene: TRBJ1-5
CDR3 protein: CASSYSGGSNQPQHF

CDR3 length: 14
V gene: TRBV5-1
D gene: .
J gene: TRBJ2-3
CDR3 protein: CASRPRETADTQYF

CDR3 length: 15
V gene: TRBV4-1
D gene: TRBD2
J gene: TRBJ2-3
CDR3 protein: CASSQGLAGTDTQYF

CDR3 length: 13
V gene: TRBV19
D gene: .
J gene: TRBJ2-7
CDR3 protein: CASSIVAGYEQYF

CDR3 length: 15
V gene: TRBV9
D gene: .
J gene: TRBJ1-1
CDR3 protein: CASSGGGRKNTEAFF

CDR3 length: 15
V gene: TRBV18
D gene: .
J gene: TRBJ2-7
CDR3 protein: CASSPSRTEAYEQYF

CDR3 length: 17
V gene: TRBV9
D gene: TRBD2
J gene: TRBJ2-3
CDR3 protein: CASSPLGLAGITDTQYF

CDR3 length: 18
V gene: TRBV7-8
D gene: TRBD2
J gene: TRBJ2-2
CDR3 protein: CASSLPGTSGSNTGELFF

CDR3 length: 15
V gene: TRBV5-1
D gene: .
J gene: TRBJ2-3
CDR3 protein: CASSEQGRVTDTQYF

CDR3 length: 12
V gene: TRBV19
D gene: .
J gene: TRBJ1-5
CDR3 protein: CATTGGNQPQHF

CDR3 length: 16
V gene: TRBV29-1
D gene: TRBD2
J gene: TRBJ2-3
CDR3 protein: CSARGLGLAGLDTQYF

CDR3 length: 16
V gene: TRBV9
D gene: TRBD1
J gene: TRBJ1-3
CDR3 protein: CASSAKQGRPGNTIYF

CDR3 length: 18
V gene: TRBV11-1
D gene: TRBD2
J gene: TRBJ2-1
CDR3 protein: CASSLDSGRAWVYNEQFF

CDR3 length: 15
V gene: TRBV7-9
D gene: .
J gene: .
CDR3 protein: CASSPGAYIPYEQYF